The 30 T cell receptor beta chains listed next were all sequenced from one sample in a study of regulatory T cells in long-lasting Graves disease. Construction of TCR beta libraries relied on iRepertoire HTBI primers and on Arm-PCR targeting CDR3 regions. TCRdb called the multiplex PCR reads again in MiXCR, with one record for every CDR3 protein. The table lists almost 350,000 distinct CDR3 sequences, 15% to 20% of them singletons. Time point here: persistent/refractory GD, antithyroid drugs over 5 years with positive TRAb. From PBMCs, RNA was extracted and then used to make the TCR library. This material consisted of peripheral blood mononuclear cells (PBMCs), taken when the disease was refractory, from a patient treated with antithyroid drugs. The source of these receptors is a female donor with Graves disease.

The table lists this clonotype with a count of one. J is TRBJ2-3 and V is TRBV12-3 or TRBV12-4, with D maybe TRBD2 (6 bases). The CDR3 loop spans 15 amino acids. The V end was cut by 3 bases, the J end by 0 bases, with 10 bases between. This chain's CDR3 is CASSFGGMSTDTQYF. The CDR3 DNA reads TGTGCCAGCAGTTTTGGCGGGATGAGCACAGATACGCAGTATTTT.

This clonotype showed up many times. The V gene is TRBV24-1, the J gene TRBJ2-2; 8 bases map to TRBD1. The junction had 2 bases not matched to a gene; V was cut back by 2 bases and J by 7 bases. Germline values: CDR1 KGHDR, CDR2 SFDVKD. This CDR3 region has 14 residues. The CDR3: CATSDSDRGGELFF. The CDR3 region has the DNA TGTGCCACCAGTGATTCCGACAGGGGCGGGGAGCTGTTTTTT.

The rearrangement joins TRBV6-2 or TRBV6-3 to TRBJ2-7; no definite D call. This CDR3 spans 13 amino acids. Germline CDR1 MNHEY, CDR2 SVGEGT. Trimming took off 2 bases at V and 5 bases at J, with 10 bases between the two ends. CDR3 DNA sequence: TGTGCCAGCAGTTACGGTAGGGTTCACGAGCAGTACTTC. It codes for CASSYGRVHEQYF.

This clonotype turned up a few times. CDR3 coding DNA: TGCGCCAGCAGCTTGGTTTCCACCCAAGAGACCCAGTACTTC. Amino acids: CASSLVSTQETQYF. This rearrangement joins TRBV5-1 to TRBJ2-5, with D unclear. The germline V gene encodes CDR1 SGHRS and CDR2 YFSETQ. V lost 0 bases and J 1 base, leaving 7 bases between the germline ends. The CDR3 has 14 amino acids.

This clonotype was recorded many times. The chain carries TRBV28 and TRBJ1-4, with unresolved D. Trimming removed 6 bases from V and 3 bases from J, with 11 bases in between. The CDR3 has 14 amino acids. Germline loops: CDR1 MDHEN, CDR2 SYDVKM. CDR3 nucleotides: TGTGCCAGCAGCGCCCCGGACGCTAATGAAAAACTGTTTTTT. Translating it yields CASSAPDANEKLFF.

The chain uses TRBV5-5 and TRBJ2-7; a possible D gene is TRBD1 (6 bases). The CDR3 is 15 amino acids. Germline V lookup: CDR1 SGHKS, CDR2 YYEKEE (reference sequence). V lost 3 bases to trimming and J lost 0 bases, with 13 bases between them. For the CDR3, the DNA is TGTGCCAGCAGCTCCCGGGGCAGGGGCTCCTACGAGCAGTACTTC. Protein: CASSSRGRGSYEQYF.

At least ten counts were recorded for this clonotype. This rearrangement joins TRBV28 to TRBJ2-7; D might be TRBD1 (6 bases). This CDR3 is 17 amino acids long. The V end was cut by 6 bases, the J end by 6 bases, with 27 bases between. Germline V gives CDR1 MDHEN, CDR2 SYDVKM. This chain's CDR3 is CASSLTHFSDYRVEQYF. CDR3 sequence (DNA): TGTGCCAGCAGCCTAACACATTTTTCAGATTACAGGGTCGAGCAGTACTTC.

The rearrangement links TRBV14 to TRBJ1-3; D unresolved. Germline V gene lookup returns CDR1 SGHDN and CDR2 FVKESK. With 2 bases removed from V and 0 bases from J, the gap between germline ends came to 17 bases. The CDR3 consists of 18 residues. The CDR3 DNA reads TGTGCCAGCAGCCAATACCCCCAGAAAGGGCTCTCTGGAAACACCATATATTTT. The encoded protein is CASSQYPQKGLSGNTIYF.

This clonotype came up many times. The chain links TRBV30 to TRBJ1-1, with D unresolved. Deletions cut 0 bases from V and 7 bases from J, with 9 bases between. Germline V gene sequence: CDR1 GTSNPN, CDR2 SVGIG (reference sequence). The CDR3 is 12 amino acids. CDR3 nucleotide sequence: TGTGCCTGGAGTGTGCCGGTACATGAAGCTTTCTTT. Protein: CAWSVPVHEAFF.

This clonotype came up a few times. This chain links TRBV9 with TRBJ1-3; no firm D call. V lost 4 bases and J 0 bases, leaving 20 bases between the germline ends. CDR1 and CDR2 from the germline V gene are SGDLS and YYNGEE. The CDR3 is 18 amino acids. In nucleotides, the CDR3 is TGTGCCAGCAGCCGTTTTACGACGGACGAACCCTCTGGAAACACCATATATTTT. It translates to CASSRFTTDEPSGNTIYF.

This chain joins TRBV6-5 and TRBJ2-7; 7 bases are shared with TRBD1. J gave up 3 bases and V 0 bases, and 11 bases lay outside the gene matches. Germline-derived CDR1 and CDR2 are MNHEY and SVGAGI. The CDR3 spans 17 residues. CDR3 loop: CASSYSPMRQGIYEQYF. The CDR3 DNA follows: TGTGCCAGCAGTTACTCCCCCATGAGACAGGGAATCTACGAGCAGTACTTC.

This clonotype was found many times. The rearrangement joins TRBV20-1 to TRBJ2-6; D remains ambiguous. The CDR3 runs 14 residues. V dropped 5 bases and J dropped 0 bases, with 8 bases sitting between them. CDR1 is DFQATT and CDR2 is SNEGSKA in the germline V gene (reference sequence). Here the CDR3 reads CSAPDPSGANVLTF. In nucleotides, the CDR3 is TGCAGTGCTCCCGACCCCTCTGGGGCCAACGTCCTGACTTTC.

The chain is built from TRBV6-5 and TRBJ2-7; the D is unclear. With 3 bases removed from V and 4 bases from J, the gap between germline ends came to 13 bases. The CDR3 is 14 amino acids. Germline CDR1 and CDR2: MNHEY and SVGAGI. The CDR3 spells CASSYSRFQYEQYF. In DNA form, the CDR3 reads TGTGCCAGCAGTTATTCCCGTTTCCAATACGAGCAGTACTTC.

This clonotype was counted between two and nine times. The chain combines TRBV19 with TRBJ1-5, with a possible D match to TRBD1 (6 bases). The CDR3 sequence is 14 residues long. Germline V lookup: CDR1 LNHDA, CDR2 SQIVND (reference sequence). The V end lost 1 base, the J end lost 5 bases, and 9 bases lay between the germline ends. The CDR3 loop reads CASSIGDKYQPQHF. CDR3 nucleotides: TGTGCCAGTAGTATAGGGGACAAGTATCAGCCCCAGCATTTT.

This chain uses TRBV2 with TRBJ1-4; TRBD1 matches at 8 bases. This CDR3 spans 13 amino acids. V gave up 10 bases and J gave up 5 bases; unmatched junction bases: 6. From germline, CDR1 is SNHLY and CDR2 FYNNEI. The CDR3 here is CATTGQGNEKLFF. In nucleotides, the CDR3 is TGTGCCACCACCGGACAGGGCAATGAAAAACTGTTTTTT.

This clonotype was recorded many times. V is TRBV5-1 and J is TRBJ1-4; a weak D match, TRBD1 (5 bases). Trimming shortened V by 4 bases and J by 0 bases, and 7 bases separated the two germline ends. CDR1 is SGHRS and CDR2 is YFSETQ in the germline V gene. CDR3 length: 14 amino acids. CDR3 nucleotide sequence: TGCGCCAGCAGCATGACAGCAACTAATGAAAAACTGTTTTTT. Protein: CASSMTATNEKLFF.

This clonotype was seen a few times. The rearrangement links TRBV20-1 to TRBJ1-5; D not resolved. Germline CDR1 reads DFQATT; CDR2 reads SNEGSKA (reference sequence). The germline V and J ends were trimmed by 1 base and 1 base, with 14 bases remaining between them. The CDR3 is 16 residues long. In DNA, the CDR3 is TGCAGTGCTAGAGTTTCGGGGAGAGGGAGCAATCAGCCCCAGCATTTT. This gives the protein CSARVSGRGSNQPQHF.

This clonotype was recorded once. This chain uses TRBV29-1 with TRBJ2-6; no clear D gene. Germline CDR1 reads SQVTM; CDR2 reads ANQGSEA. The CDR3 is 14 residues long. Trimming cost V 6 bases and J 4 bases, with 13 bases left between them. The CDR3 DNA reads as TGCAGCGTCCTACTCACTAAGGGGGCCAACGTCCTGACTTTC. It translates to CSVLLTKGANVLTF. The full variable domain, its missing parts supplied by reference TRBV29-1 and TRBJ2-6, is SAVISQKPSRDICQRGTSLTIQCQVDSQVTMMFWYRQQPGQSLTLIATANQGSEATYESGFVIDKFPISRPNLTFSTLTVSNMSPEDSSIYLCSVLLTKGANVLTFGAGSRLTVL.

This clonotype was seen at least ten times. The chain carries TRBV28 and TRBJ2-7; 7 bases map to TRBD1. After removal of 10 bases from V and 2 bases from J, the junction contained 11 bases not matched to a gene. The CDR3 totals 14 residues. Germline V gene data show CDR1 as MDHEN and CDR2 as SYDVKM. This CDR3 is CATQQGQLAYEQYF. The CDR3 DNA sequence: TGTGCCACCCAACAGGGACAGCTAGCCTACGAGCAGTACTTC.

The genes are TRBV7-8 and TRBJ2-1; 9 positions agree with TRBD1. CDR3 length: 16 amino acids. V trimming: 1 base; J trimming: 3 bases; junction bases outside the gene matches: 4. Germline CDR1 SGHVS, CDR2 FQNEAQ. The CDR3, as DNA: TGTGCCAGCAGCTTAGGCCGGACAGGGGTCTACAATGAGCAGTTCTTC. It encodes CASSLGRTGVYNEQFF.

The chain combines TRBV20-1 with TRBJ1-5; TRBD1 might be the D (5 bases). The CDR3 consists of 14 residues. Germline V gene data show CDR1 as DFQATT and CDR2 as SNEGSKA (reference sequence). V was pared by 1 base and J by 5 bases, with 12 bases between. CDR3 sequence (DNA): TGCAGTGCTAGAGTAGGGGTCGGTGATCAGCCCCAGCATTTT. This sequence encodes CSARVGVGDQPQHF.

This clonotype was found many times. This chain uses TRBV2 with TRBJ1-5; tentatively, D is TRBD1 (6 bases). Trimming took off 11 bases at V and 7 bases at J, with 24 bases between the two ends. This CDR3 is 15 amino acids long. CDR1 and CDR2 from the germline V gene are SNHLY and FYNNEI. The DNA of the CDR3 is TGTGCCTGCACCCAGCAGGGACAATCCGCCCAGCCCCAGCATTTT. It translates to CACTQQGQSAQPQHF.

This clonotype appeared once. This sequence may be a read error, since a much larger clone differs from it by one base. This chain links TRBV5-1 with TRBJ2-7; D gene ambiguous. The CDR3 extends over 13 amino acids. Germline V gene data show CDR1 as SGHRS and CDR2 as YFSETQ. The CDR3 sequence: CASNLAGRSEQYF. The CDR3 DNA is TGCGCCAGCAACTTGGCAGGCAGGAGCGAGCAGTACTTC.

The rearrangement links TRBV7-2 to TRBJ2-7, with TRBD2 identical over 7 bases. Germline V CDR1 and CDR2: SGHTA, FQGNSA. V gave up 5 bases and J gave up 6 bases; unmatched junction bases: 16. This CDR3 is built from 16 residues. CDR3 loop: CASSLTAGDLVLEQYF. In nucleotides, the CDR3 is TGTGCCAGCAGCCTAACCGCGGGGGACTTGGTCCTCGAGCAGTACTTC.

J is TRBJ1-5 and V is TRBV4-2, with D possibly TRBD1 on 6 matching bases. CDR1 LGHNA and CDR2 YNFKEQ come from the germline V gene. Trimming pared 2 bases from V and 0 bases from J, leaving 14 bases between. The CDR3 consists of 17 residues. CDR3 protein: CASSQRWGRGSNQPQHF. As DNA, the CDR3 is TGTGCCAGCAGCCAACGATGGGGGCGCGGTAGCAATCAGCCCCAGCATTTT.

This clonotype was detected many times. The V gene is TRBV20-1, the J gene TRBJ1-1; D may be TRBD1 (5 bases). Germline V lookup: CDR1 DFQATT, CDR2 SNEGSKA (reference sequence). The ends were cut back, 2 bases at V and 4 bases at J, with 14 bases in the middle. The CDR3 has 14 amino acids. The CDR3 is CSARSEGPITEAFF. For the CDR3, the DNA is TGCAGTGCTAGATCGGAGGGGCCGATCACTGAAGCTTTCTTT.

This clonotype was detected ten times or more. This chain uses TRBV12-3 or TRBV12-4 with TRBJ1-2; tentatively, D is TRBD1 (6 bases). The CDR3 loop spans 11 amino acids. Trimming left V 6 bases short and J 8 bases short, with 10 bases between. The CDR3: CASSRGGGYTF. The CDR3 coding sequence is TGTGCCAGCAGCAGGGGTGGCGGCTACACCTTC.

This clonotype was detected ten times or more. CDR3 in amino acids: CASTSLGSSGIGGLSKTQYF. The CDR3 region has the DNA TGTGCCAGCACCTCTTTGGGGTCTAGCGGGATCGGGGGCCTAAGTAAGACCCAGTACTTC. The V gene is TRBV27, the J gene TRBJ2-5, with 9 bases that match TRBD2. CDR3 length: 20 amino acids. Germline CDR1 MNHEY, CDR2 SMNVEV (reference sequence). Trimming removed 7 bases from V and 6 bases from J; junction bases left unmatched: 27.

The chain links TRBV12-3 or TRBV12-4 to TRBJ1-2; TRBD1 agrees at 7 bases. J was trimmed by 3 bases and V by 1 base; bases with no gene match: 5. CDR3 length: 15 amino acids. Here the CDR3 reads CASSLDSGGDYGYTF. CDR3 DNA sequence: TGTGCCAGCAGTTTAGACTCAGGGGGGGACTATGGCTACACCTTC.

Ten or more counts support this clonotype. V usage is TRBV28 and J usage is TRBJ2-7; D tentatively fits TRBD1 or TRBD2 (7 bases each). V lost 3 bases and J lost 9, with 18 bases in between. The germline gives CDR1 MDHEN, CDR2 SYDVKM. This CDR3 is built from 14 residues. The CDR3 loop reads CASSFDQGGRGQYF. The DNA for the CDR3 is TGTGCCAGCAGTTTCGACCAGGGGGGGAGGGGGCAGTACTTC.